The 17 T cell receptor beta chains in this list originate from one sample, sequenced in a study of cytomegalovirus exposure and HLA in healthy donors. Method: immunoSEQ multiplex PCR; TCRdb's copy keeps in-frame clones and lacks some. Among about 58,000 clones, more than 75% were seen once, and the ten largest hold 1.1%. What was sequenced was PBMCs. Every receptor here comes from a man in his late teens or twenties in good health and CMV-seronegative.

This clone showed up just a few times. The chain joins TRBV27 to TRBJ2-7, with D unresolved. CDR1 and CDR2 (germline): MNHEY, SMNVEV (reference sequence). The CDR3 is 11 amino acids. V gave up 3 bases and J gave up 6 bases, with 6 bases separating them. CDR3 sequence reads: CASSFRLEQYF. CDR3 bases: TGTGCCAGCAGTTTTCGTCTCGAGCAGTACTTC.

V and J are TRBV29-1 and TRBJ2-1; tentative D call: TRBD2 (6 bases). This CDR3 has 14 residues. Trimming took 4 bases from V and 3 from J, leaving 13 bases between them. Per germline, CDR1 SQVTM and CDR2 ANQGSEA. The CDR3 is CSVVYSGVYNEQFF. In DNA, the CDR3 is TGCAGCGTTGTTTATTCGGGGGTCTACAATGAGCAGTTCTTC.

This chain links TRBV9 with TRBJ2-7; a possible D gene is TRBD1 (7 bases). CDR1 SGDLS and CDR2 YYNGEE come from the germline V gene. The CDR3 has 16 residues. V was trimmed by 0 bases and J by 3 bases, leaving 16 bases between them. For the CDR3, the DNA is TGTGCCAGCAGCGTAGGTGCGGGGCAGGGGGACTACGAGCAGTACTTC. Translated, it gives CASSVGAGQGDYEQYF.

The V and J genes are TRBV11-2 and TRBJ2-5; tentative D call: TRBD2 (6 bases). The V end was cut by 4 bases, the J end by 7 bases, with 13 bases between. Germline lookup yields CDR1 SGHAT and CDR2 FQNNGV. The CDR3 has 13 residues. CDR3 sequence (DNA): TGTGCCAGCAGCTCCCCCCCGGGGGTGACCCAGTACTTC. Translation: CASSSPPGVTQYF. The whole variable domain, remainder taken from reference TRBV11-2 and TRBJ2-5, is EAGVAQSPRYKIIEKRQSVAFWCNPISGHATLYWYQQILGQGPKLLIQFQNNGVVDDSQLPKDRFSAERLKGVDSTLKIQPAKLEDSAVYLCASSSPPGVTQYFGPGTRLLVL.

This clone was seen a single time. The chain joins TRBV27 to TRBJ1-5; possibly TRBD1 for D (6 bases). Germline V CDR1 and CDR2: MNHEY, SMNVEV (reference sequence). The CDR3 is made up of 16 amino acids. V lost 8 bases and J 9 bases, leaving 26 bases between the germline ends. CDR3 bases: TGTGCCAGCCCCTACTGCAAGGGGGGGAAATTGGCGCCCCAGCATTTT. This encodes CASPYCKGGKLAPQHF.

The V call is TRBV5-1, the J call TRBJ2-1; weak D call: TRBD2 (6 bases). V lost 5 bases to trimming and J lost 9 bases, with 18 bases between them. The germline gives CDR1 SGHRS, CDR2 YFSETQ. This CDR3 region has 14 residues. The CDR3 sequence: CASRRDSLTSEQFF. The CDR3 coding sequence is TGCGCCAGCAGACGGGACTCTCTGACCAGTGAGCAGTTCTTC.

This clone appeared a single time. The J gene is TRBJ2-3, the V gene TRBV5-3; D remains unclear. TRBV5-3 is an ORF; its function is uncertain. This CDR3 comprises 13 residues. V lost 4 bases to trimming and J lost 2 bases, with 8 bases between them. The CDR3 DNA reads TGTGCCAGAAGCCCACAAATCACAGATACGCAGTATTTT. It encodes CARSPQITDTQYF.

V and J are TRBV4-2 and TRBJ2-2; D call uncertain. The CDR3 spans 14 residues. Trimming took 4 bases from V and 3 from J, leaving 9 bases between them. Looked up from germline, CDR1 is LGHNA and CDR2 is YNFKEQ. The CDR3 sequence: CASSLYPDTGELFF. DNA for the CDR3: TGTGCCAGCAGCCTCTACCCCGACACCGGGGAGCTGTTTTTT.

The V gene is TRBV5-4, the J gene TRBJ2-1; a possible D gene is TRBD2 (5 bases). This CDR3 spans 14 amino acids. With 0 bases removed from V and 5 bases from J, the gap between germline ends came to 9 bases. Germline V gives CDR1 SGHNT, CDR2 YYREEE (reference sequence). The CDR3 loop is CASSLGGPNNEQFF. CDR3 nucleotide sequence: TGTGCCAGCAGCTTGGGAGGGCCTAACAATGAGCAGTTCTTC.

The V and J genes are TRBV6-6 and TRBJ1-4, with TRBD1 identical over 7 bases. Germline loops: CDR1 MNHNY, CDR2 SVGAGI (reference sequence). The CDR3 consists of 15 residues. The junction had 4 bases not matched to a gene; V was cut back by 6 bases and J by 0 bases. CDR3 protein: CASSHTGATNEKLFF. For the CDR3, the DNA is TGTGCCAGCAGCCATACAGGGGCAACTAATGAAAAACTGTTTTTT.

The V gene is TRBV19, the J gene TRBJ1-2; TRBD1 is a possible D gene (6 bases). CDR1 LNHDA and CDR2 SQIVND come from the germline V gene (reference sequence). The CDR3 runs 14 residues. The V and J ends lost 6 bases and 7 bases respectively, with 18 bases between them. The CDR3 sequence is CASRGEGEKVGYTF. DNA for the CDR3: TGTGCCAGTAGGGGAGAGGGGGAGAAGGTTGGCTACACCTTC.

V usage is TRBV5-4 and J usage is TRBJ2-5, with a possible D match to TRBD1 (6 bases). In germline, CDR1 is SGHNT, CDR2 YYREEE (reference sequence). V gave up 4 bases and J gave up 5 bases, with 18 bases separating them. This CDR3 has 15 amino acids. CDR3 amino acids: CASSTGHSLWETQYF. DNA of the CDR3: TGTGCCAGCAGCACGGGACACTCCCTATGGGAGACCCAGTACTTC.

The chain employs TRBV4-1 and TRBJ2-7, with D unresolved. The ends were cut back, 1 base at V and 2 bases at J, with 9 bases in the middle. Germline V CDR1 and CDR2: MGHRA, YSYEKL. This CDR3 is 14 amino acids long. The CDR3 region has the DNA TGCGCCAGCAGCCAAGTTCCGGGTCCCTACGAGCAGTACTTC. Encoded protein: CASSQVPGPYEQYF.

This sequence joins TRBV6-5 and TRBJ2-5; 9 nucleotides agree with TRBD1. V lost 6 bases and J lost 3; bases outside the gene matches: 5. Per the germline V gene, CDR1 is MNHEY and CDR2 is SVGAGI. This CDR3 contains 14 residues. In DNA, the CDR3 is TGTGCCAGCAGCCAACAGGGGGCTAAAGAGACCCAGTACTTC. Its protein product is CASSQQGAKETQYF.

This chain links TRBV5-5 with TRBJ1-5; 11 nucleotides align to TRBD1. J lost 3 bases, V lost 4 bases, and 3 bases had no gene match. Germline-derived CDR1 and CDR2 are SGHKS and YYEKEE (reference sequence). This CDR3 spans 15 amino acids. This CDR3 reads CASSAGQGANQPQHF. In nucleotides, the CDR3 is TGTGCCAGCAGCGCCGGACAGGGGGCCAATCAGCCCCAGCATTTT. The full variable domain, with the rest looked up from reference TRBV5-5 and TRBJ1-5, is DAGVTQSPTHLIKTRGQQVTLRCSPISGHKSVSWYQQVLGQGPQFIFQYYEKEERGRGNFPDRFSARQFPNYSSELNVNALLLGDSALYLCASSAGQGANQPQHFGDGTRLSIL.

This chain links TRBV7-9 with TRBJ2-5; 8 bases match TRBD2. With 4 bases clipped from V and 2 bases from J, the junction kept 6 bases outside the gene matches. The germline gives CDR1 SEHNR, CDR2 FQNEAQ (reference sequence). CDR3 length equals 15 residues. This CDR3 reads CASSSPGLVQETQYF. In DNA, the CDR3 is TGTGCCAGCAGCTCACCGGGACTAGTGCAAGAGACCCAGTACTTC.

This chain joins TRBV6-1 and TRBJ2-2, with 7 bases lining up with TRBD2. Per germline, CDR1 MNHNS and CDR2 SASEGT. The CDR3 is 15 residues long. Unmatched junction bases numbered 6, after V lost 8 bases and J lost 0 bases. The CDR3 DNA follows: TGTGCCAGCCGACCTAGCGGAACGAACACCGGGGAGCTGTTTTTT. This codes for CASRPSGTNTGELFF.